One sample yielded the 5 T cell receptor beta chains listed below, sequenced in a study of blood T cell repertoires in COVID-19 (dated by TCRdb to the early 2020s). The receptor library was made with the immunoSEQ multiplex PCR assay. Sourced from immuneACCESS, this table was stored by TCRdb with only in-frame sequences that have V and J called. A share of the clones is absent; for the studies checked, an unresolved V gene accounts for under half, and the remainder has no known explanation. The sample table holds about 300,000 clones, of which 70% to 90% were seen once. 1% to 1.5% of the sample comes from the top ten. The sequenced material came from peripheral blood. The origin of the receptors is a man in his 70s with acute or convalescent COVID-19.

The CDR3 region is CASSPWTGIETQYF. CDR3 nucleotides: TGTGCCAGCAGCCCTTGGACAGGGATAGAGACCCAGTACTTC. V usage is TRBV5-6 and J usage is TRBJ2-5; 8 bases are a match to TRBD1. The CDR3 extends over 14 amino acids. CDR1 and CDR2 from the germline V gene are SGHDT and YYEEEE. V gave up 4 bases and J gave up 4 bases; unmatched junction bases: 6.

The rearrangement joins TRBV29-1 to TRBJ2-3; D uncertain. This CDR3 comprises 12 residues. V was trimmed by 8 bases and J by 2 bases, leaving 11 bases between them. Germline CDR1 SQVTM, CDR2 ANQGSEA. The CDR3 spells CSPLRLTDTQYF. The CDR3 nucleotides are TGCAGCCCCCTGAGGCTCACAGATACGCAGTATTTT.

The J gene is TRBJ2-4, the V gene TRBV12-5; D is perhaps TRBD1 (6 bases). CDR3 size: 15 residues. V lost 4 bases, J lost 0 bases, and 10 bases lay in between. CDR1 is LGHNT, CDR2 FRNRAP, per germline. The CDR3 nucleotides are TGTGCTAGTGGTTCAGTACAGGGAGCCAAAAACATTCAGTACTTC. Translation: CASGSVQGAKNIQYF. The variable domain in full, completed from reference TRBV12-5 and TRBJ2-4, reads DARVTQTPRHKVTEMGQEVTMRCQPILGHNTVFWYRQTMMQGLELLAYFRNRAPLDDSGMPKDRFSAEMPDATLATLKIQPSEPRDSAVYFCASGSVQGAKNIQYFGAGTRLSVL.

This chain's CDR3 is CASSPSDMGHTGELFF. CDR3 nucleotide sequence: TGTGCCAGCAGCCCTTCTGACATGGGGCACACCGGGGAGCTGTTTTTT. The chain recombines TRBV9 with TRBJ2-2; tentatively, D is TRBD1 (5 bases). The germline gives CDR1 SGDLS, CDR2 YYNGEE. This CDR3 is built from 16 residues. Trimming took 4 bases from V and 3 from J, leaving 16 bases between them.

The rearrangement uses TRBV7-7 and TRBJ2-2; a possible D gene is TRBD1 (5 bases). V gave up 2 bases and J gave up 5 bases, with 12 bases separating them. The germline V gene encodes CDR1 SSHAT and CDR2 FNYEAQ (reference sequence). This CDR3 contains 15 residues. The CDR3 spells CASSLSLQATGELFF. CDR3 sequence (DNA): TGTGCCAGCAGCTTAAGTTTACAGGCGACCGGGGAGCTGTTTTTT.